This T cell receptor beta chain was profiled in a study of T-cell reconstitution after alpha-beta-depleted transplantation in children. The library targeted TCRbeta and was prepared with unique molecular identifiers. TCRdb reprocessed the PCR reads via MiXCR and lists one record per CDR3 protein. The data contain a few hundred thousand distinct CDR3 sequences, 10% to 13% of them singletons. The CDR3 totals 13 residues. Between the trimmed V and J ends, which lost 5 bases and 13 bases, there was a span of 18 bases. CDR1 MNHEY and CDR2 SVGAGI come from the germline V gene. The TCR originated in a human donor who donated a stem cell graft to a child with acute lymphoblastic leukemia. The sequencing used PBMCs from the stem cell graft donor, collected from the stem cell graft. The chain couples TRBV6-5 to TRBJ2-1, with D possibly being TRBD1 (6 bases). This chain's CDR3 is CASSRSGQLYQFF. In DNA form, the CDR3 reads TGTGCCAGCAGTCGGTCAGGACAGCTTTACCAGTTCTTC.